This T cell receptor beta chain was recorded in a study of T cells in localized non-small cell lung cancer. J was trimmed by 5 bases and V by 6 bases; bases with no gene match: 12. CDR1 is MNHEY and CDR2 is SVGAGI in the germline V gene. CDR3 length: 15 amino acids. Profiling relied on immunoSEQ multiplex PCR, and the TCRdb table lists in-frame clones only, not all of them. The sample carries about 78,000 clones, about 83% recorded once. The material was peripheral blood, obtained before any cancer treatment. This chain uses TRBV6-5 with TRBJ2-5; 7 bases fit TRBD2. This clonotype was obtained from a man aged 40-75 years with stage I lung adenocarcinoma. CDR3 amino acids: CASSRSERGGETQYF. The CDR3 nucleotides read TGTGCCAGCAGCCGATCAGAGCGGGGAGGGGAGACCCAGTACTTC.